Listed here is a single T cell receptor (beta chain). Its antigen is currently unknown. These data come from a study of T cells in Graves' hyperthyroidism and ophthalmopathy. General observations from the study: It was a median about 6.5 months before onset that the model predicted ophthalmopathy.

Researchers took RNA transcripts and amplified the TCR beta CDR3 regions from them. The TCR CDR3 was amplified in a first-round RT-PCR using the HTBI primer set. TCRdb passed the multiplex PCR reads through MiXCR, listing each CDR3 protein once. The sample has about 520,000 distinct CDR3 sequences, around a quarter seen once; the top ten hold about 10%. Sample: blood. This TCR was recovered from a young woman with Graves' ophthalmopathy.

CDR3 sequence (DNA): TGTGCCAGCAGTGCGCCGGGAGTCGCAATGTCCAGTCAGCCCCAGCATTTT. It specifies CASSAPGVAMSSQPQHF. The V and J genes are TRBV12-3 or TRBV12-4 and TRBJ1-5; D is uncertain. Trimming shortened V by 5 bases and J by 6 bases, and 23 bases separated the two germline ends. This CDR3 is built from 17 residues.